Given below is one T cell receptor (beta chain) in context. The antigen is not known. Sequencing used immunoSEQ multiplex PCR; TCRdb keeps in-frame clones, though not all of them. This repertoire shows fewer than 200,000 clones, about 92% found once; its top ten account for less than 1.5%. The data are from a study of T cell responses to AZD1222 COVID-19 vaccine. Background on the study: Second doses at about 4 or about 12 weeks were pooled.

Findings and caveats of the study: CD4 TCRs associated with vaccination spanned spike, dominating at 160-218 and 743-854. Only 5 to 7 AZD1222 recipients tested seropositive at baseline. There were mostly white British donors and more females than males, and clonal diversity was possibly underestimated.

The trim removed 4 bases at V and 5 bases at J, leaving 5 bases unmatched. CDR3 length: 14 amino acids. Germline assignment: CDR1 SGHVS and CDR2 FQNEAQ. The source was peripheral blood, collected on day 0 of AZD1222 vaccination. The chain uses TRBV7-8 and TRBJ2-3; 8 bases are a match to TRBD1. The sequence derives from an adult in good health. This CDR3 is CASSWTGLGDTQYF. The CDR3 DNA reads TGTGCCAGCAGCTGGACAGGGCTCGGAGATACGCAGTATTTT.